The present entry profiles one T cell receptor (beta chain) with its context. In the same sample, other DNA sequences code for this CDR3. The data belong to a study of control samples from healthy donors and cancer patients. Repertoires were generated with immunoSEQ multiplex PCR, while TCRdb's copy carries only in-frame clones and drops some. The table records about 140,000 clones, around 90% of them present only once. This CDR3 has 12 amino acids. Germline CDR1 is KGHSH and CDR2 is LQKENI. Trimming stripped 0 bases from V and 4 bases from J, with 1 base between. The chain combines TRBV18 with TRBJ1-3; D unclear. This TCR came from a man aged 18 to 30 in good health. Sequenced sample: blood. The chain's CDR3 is CASSPPGNTIYF. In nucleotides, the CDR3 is TGTGCCAGCTCACCACCGGGAAACACCATATATTTT.